A single sample gave rise to the 14 T cell receptor beta chains below, sequenced in a study of naive and memory T cell subsets. Two oligonucleotides, mixed equimolar, formed the beta constant-region primer covering TRBC1 and TRBC2. Ligated cDNA was amplified by four rounds of PCR with nested alpha and beta constant-region primers and SP2. TCRdb re-called the UMI-ligation and nested PCR reads through MiXCR, storing one row per CDR3 protein. The sample holds roughly 130,000 distinct CDR3 sequences, roughly 32% seen once. The material sequenced was central memory CD4+ T cells from blood. These receptors came from a human donor in good health.

The chain is built from TRBV7-3 and TRBJ2-1, with a possible D match to TRBD1 (6 bases). Trimming cost V 5 bases and J 5 bases, with 16 bases left between them. The CDR3 loop spans 15 amino acids. The germline V gene encodes CDR1 SGHTA and CDR2 FQGTGA. Here the CDR3 reads CASSPGTRQDNEQFF. The CDR3 nucleotides are TGTGCCAGCAGCCCCGGGACAAGACAAGACAATGAGCAGTTCTTC. The complete variable domain, with remaining parts taken from reference TRBV7-3 and TRBJ2-1, reads GAGVSQTPSNKVTEKGKYVELRCDPISGHTALYWYRQSLGQGPEFLIYFQGTGAADDSGLPNDRFFAVRPEGSVSTLKIQRTERGDSAVYLCASSPGTRQDNEQFFGPGTRLTVL.

This clonotype was detected only a few times. The J gene is TRBJ2-5, the V gene TRBV7-7; D is ambiguous. This CDR3 spans 13 amino acids. Trimming removed 5 bases at V and 5 bases at J, with 12 bases between. The germline V gene encodes CDR1 SSHAT and CDR2 FNYEAQ (reference sequence). CDR3 loop: CASSPVRLETQYF. In DNA, the CDR3 is TGTGCCAGCAGCCCGGTTCGACTTGAGACCCAGTACTTC.

The chain links TRBV6-5 to TRBJ2-1; 8 nucleotides align to TRBD2. CDR3 length: 15 amino acids. The V gene end was trimmed by 6 bases and the J gene end by 6 bases; junction bases not matched to a gene: 10. Germline CDR1 reads MNHEY; CDR2 reads SVGAGI. In DNA form, the CDR3 reads TGTGCCAGCAGCCGAGCGGGAGTCGGGGCCAATGAGCAGTTCTTC. This encodes CASSRAGVGANEQFF.

The gene calls are TRBV27 and TRBJ2-3, with no clear D. Deletions cut 0 bases from V and 6 bases from J, with 13 bases between. The germline gives CDR1 MNHEY, CDR2 SMNVEV (reference sequence). The CDR3 covers 15 residues. As DNA, the CDR3 is TGTGCCAGCAGTTTATCGTTCCAGAGTCAGGATACGCAGTATTTT. Protein: CASSLSFQSQDTQYF.

This clonotype was seen more than once but under ten times. This chain links TRBV6-2 or TRBV6-3 with TRBJ1-5; 7 bases match TRBD1. From germline, CDR1 is MNHEY and CDR2 SVGEGT. V was pared by 6 bases and J by 3 bases, with 5 bases of the junction left unmatched. This CDR3 spans 14 amino acids. CDR3 nucleotides: TGTGCCAGCAGGCAGACAGGGCCCAATCAGCCCCAGCATTTT. This codes for CASRQTGPNQPQHF.

The rearrangement joins TRBV20-1 to TRBJ2-3, with no clear D. The length of the CDR3 is 13 residues. Germline-derived CDR1 and CDR2 are DFQATT and SNEGSKA (reference sequence). The germline V and J ends were trimmed by 2 bases and 9 bases, with 15 bases remaining between them. Here the CDR3 DNA reads TGCAGTGCTAGATTGCAGGACCCCCGGACGCAGTATTTT. Protein sequence: CSARLQDPRTQYF.

This clonotype was counted between two and nine times. This rearrangement joins TRBV29-1 to TRBJ1-1; D may be TRBD1 (5 bases). Germline values: CDR1 SQVTM, CDR2 ANQGSEA. The length of the CDR3 is 15 residues. V lost 4 bases to trimming and J lost 3 bases, with 18 bases between them. CDR3 in DNA: TGCAGCGTTGGGGCAGGGAGGCGTACGGACACTGAAGCTTTCTTT. Encoded protein: CSVGAGRRTDTEAFF.

The genes are TRBV3-1 and TRBJ2-1, with a possible D match to TRBD2 (7 bases). CDR1 and CDR2 (germline): LGHDT, YNNKEL (reference sequence). Deletions cut 1 base from V and 6 bases from J, with 10 bases between. This CDR3 comprises 14 residues. The CDR3 region has the DNA TGTGCCAGCAGCCAAGGAAGGGGGGGCAATGAGCAGTTCTTC. This sequence encodes CASSQGRGGNEQFF.

The chain recombines TRBV15 with TRBJ2-7; no reliable D call. Germline V gene data show CDR1 as LNHNV and CDR2 as YYDKDF (reference sequence). V gave up 1 base and J gave up 2 bases, with 12 bases separating them. The CDR3 sequence is 15 residues long. The CDR3 region is CATSRGNRETYEQYF. DNA for the CDR3: TGTGCCACCAGCAGAGGAAACAGAGAAACCTACGAGCAGTACTTC. The full variable domain, rest sourced from reference TRBV15 and TRBJ2-7, is DAMVIQNPRYQVTQFGKPVTLSCSQTLNHNVMYWYQQKSSQAPKLLFHYYDKDFNNEADTPDNFQSRRPNTSFCFLDIRSPGLGDTAMYLCATSRGNRETYEQYFGPGTRLTVT.

V usage is TRBV7-2 and J usage is TRBJ1-5; 7 positions match TRBD1. This CDR3 has 15 residues. The V and J ends lost 1 base and 7 bases, in that order; junction bases with no gene match: 7. Germline loops: CDR1 SGHTA, CDR2 FQGNSA. CDR3 nucleotide sequence: TGTGCCAGCAGCTTAGAACAGGGGAAAGGGCAGCCCCAGCATTTT. It encodes CASSLEQGKGQPQHF. Variable domain in full (rest from reference TRBV7-2 and TRBJ1-5): GAGVSQSPSNKVTEKGKDVELRCDPISGHTALYWYRQSLGQGLEFLIYFQGNSAPDKSGLPSDRFSAERTGGSVSTLTIQRTQQEDSAVYLCASSLEQGKGQPQHFGDGTRLSIL.

The chain joins TRBV30 to TRBJ2-7, with D perhaps being TRBD1 or TRBD2 (5 bases each). The germline gives CDR1 GTSNPN, CDR2 SVGIG (reference sequence). The CDR3 totals 14 residues. Trimming stripped 0 bases from V and 3 bases from J, with 12 bases between. The CDR3 loop is CAWSVPPGSYEQYF. Here the CDR3 DNA reads TGTGCCTGGAGTGTTCCCCCAGGGAGCTACGAGCAGTACTTC.

This chain links TRBV20-1 with TRBJ2-3; 10 nucleotides line up with TRBD2. Germline V gives CDR1 DFQATT, CDR2 SNEGSKA (reference sequence). This CDR3 has 13 amino acids. The V segment lost 2 bases and the J segment 4 bases; nucleotides outside the gene matches: 0. The CDR3 DNA follows: TGCAGTGCTAGACTAGCGGGAGCAGATACGCAGTATTTT. Protein: CSARLAGADTQYF.

The gene calls are TRBV2 and TRBJ1-2; 9 bases are a match to TRBD1. This CDR3 is built from 15 residues. V was clipped by 1 base and J by 4 bases; unmatched bases: 4. Germline CDR1 and CDR2: SNHLY and FYNNEI. The CDR3 DNA reads TGTGCCAGCAGTGAAGTGGGACAGGGATTCTATGGCTACACCTTC. Amino acids: CASSEVGQGFYGYTF.

The rearrangement links TRBV30 to TRBJ2-7, with TRBD2 matching over 7 bases. The CDR3 is 13 residues long. Germline CDR1 is GTSNPN and CDR2 is SVGIG (reference sequence). The junction had 11 bases not matched to a gene; V was cut back by 8 bases and J by 4 bases. CDR3 DNA sequence: TGTGCCAGCCCAGGACCGGGAGGATACGAGCAGTACTTC. Translated: CASPGPGGYEQYF.